Listed below are T cell receptor beta chains from one sample, sequenced in a study of cytomegalovirus exposure and HLA in healthy donors. Generated by immunoSEQ multiplex PCR, the TCRdb table keeps only in-frame clones and is missing some. This sample has 75,000 to 100,000 clones, with roughly three fifths found just once. The specimen sequenced was PBMCs. All receptors come from a man in his sixties in good health and CMV-seronegative. Each CDR3 is given with its conserved first and last residue. Fields, in order: J gene, clone size, D gene, V gene, CDR3 DNA, CDR3 protein. A D gene is named only where the DNA matches it firmly. The listing skips clone size in some rows; elsewhere it reads once, few, many or a size class.

j_call: TRBJ2-5
clone_size: .
d_call: .
v_call: TRBV5-1
cdr3_nt: TGCGCCAGCAGCTTGGTGGCAGCGGAAGAGACCCAGTACTTC
cdr3_aa: CASSLVAAEETQYF

j_call: TRBJ2-1
clone_size: few
d_call: TRBD1
v_call: TRBV19
cdr3_nt: TGTGCCAGTAGTATTCGTAGACAGGGGACCTACAATGAGCAGTTCTTC
cdr3_aa: CASSIRRQGTYNEQFF

j_call: TRBJ2-1
clone_size: few
d_call: .
v_call: TRBV7-9
cdr3_nt: TGTGCCAGCAGCCCACAGAATGAGCAGTTCTTC
cdr3_aa: CASSPQNEQFF

j_call: TRBJ2-5
clone_size: few
d_call: TRBD2
v_call: TRBV19
cdr3_nt: TGTGCCAGTAGTCAGGCTAGCGGAGACCGGGAGACCCAGTACTTC
cdr3_aa: CASSQASGDRETQYF

j_call: TRBJ1-5
clone_size: few
d_call: .
v_call: TRBV28
cdr3_nt: TGTGCCAGCAGTTTGCGGGGGTCGCGCAATCAGCCCCAGCATTTT
cdr3_aa: CASSLRGSRNQPQHF

j_call: TRBJ1-1
clone_size: .
d_call: .
v_call: TRBV9
cdr3_nt: TGTGCCAGCAGCGTCGTCCTTGGTACGGGCACTGAAGCTTTCTTT
cdr3_aa: CASSVVLGTGTEAFF

j_call: TRBJ2-3
clone_size: .
d_call: TRBD1
v_call: TRBV9
cdr3_nt: TGTGCCAGCAGCTCTCGGACAGGGAACACAGATACGCAGTATTTT
cdr3_aa: CASSSRTGNTDTQYF

j_call: TRBJ2-3
clone_size: few
d_call: TRBD2
v_call: TRBV13
cdr3_nt: TGTGCCAGCAGCTTACCTAGCGGGAGCGAACGGGAGAGCACAGATACGCAGTATTTT
cdr3_aa: CASSLPSGSERESTDTQYF

j_call: TRBJ2-6
clone_size: .
d_call: .
v_call: TRBV19
cdr3_nt: TGTGCCAGTAGTTTAACAGGGTATTTCGGGGCCAACGTCCTGACTTTC
cdr3_aa: CASSLTGYFGANVLTF

j_call: TRBJ1-2
clone_size: .
d_call: TRBD1
v_call: TRBV4-1
cdr3_nt: TGCGCCAGCAGCCACGAACCGGGACAGTTCAACTATGGCTACACCTTC
cdr3_aa: CASSHEPGQFNYGYTF

j_call: TRBJ2-7
clone_size: .
d_call: .
v_call: TRBV7-4
cdr3_nt: TGTGCCAGCAGCTTACAGCCAGACAGCTACGAGCAGTACTTC
cdr3_aa: CASSLQPDSYEQYF

j_call: TRBJ2-1
clone_size: .
d_call: TRBD2
v_call: TRBV5-1
cdr3_nt: TGCGCCAGCAGCTGGGGACTAGCGGGTAGCTCCTACAATGAGCAGTTCTTC
cdr3_aa: CASSWGLAGSSYNEQFF

j_call: TRBJ2-7
clone_size: .
d_call: .
v_call: TRBV5-1
cdr3_nt: TGCGCCAGCAGCTCCGGGGTCGAAATCTCCTACGAGCAGTACTTC
cdr3_aa: CASSSGVEISYEQYF

j_call: TRBJ2-3
clone_size: .
d_call: TRBD2
v_call: TRBV7-2
cdr3_nt: TGTGCCAGCAGCCCGGGACTAGCGGTGTTAGATACGCAGTATTTT
cdr3_aa: CASSPGLAVLDTQYF

j_call: TRBJ2-1
clone_size: .
d_call: TRBD2
v_call: TRBV30
cdr3_nt: TGTGCCTCCGGGACTAGCGGGACCCACAATGAGCAGTTCTTC
cdr3_aa: CASGTSGTHNEQFF

j_call: TRBJ1-2
clone_size: few
d_call: .
v_call: TRBV10-3
cdr3_nt: TGTGCCACCCACAACGGGGATACGGACTATGGCTACACCTTC
cdr3_aa: CATHNGDTDYGYTF

j_call: TRBJ2-7
clone_size: .
d_call: TRBD2
v_call: TRBV5-5
cdr3_nt: TGTGCCAGCAGCTATGCGGGGGGCGAGCAGTACTTC
cdr3_aa: CASSYAGGEQYF

j_call: TRBJ1-2
clone_size: .
d_call: .
v_call: TRBV2
cdr3_nt: TGTGCCAGCAGTGTTTTAAGCGGCTATGGCTACACCTTC
cdr3_aa: CASSVLSGYGYTF

j_call: TRBJ2-1
clone_size: .
d_call: TRBD1
v_call: TRBV7-9
cdr3_nt: TGCGCCAGCAGCTTAGTTTCAGGGGGCAGAAATGAGCAGTTCTTC
cdr3_aa: CASSLVSGGRNEQFF

j_call: TRBJ1-2
clone_size: .
d_call: TRBD1
v_call: TRBV27
cdr3_nt: TGTGCCAGCAGTGCTGGACAGGGGACATATGGCTACACCTTC
cdr3_aa: CASSAGQGTYGYTF

j_call: TRBJ2-3
clone_size: few
d_call: .
v_call: TRBV5-6
cdr3_nt: TGTGCCAGCAGCGCGACTAGTGCGAGAGATACGCAGTATTTT
cdr3_aa: CASSATSARDTQYF

j_call: TRBJ2-5
clone_size: .
d_call: .
v_call: TRBV29-1
cdr3_nt: TGCAGCGTTAGACACGTAGAGACCCAGTACTTC
cdr3_aa: CSVRHVETQYF

j_call: TRBJ1-2
clone_size: few
d_call: TRBD1
v_call: TRBV11-3
cdr3_nt: TGTGCCAGCAGCAAAGGACAGGAAGTTGATGGCTACACCTTC
cdr3_aa: CASSKGQEVDGYTF

j_call: TRBJ2-5
clone_size: .
d_call: TRBD2
v_call: TRBV4-1
cdr3_nt: TGCGCCAGCAGCCCAACACTAGCGGGAGGCTCTATAAAGGAGACCCAGTACTTC
cdr3_aa: CASSPTLAGGSIKETQYF

j_call: TRBJ1-2
clone_size: .
d_call: .
v_call: TRBV6-1
cdr3_nt: TGTGCCAGCATTTTAAAGCAGGGGCCTAACTATGGCTACACCTTC
cdr3_aa: CASILKQGPNYGYTF

j_call: TRBJ2-7
clone_size: .
d_call: .
v_call: TRBV25-1
cdr3_nt: TGTGCCAGCAGTCCCCCCGGGAGCCGCTACGAGCAGTACTTC
cdr3_aa: CASSPPGSRYEQYF

j_call: TRBJ2-1
clone_size: few
d_call: TRBD2
v_call: TRBV6-1
cdr3_nt: TGTGCCAGCAGTGGCCTAGCGGGAGTCAATGAGCAGTTCTTC
cdr3_aa: CASSGLAGVNEQFF

j_call: TRBJ1-4
clone_size: few
d_call: .
v_call: TRBV9
cdr3_nt: TGTGCCAGCAGCGTTCTCTCGGAGGCTAATGAAAAACTGTTTTTT
cdr3_aa: CASSVLSEANEKLFF